This passage covers 21 T cell receptor beta chains from one sample sequenced in a study of T cell clonality in common variable immunodeficiency. The data were produced by immunoSEQ multiplex PCR, yet TCRdb's version contains in-frame clones alone and is incomplete. The table lists roughly 58,000 clones, with no singletons. Sequenced sample: peripheral blood mononuclear cells. The receptors stem from a person between 18 and 70 years old in good health.

For this clone: The read ends 3 residues before the CDR3 terminus; that terminus is restored from the germline J gene. The chain recombines TRBV5-4 with TRBJ2-7; a weak D match, TRBD2 (6 bases). The V gene lost 4 bases and the J gene lost 0 bases, with 11 bases spanning the gap. The CDR3 extends over 14 amino acids. Germline V gene lookup returns CDR1 SGHNT and CDR2 YYREEE (reference sequence). The CDR3 reads CASSPEGSSYEQYF. Partial CDR3 DNA: TGTGCCAGCAGCCCGGAGGGTAGCTCCTACGAG.

The sample holds many counts of this clone. The read falls 3 residues short of the CDR3 end, and the missing part is taken from the germline J gene. The chain couples TRBV5-4 to TRBJ2-1; 12 nucleotides align to TRBD2. The V gene's germline CDR1 is SGHNT and CDR2 YYREEE (reference sequence). The CDR3 totals 16 residues. After removal of 3 bases from V and 7 bases from J, the junction contained 8 bases not matched to a gene. The CDR3 region is CASSSRTSGIGNEQFF. The part of the CDR3 DNA that was read is TGTGCCAGCAGCTCAAGGACTAGCGGGATAGGAAATGAG.

This clone was found many times. Incomplete CDR3 DNA: TGTGCCTGTAAAGGTGAGGTTACTGAA. This sequence encodes CACKGEVTE. The entire CDR3 reads CACKGEVTEAFF. This chain links TRBV30 with TRBJ1-1; D gene uncertain. The read halts 3 residues ahead of the CDR3 end, with the missing end drawn from the germline J gene. This CDR3 is 12 amino acids long. From germline, CDR1 is GTSNPN and CDR2 SVGIG (reference sequence). With 6 bases removed from V and 5 bases from J, the gap between germline ends came to 13 bases. Based on the CDR3 plus reference TRBV30 and TRBJ1-1, the full variable domain is SQTIHQWPATLVQPVGSPLSLECTVEGTSNPNLYWYRQAAGRGLQLLFYSVGIGQISSEVPQNLSASRPQDRQFILSSKKLLLSDSGFYLCACKGEVTEAFFGQGTRLTVV.

Many counts were recorded for this clone. The chain's CDR3 is CASSRGQGRDYGYTF. Incomplete CDR3 DNA: TGTGCCAGCAGCCGGGGACAGGGGCGGGACTATGGC. The chain uses TRBV5-6 and TRBJ1-2, with 10 positions matching TRBD1. The read comes to an end 3 residues before the CDR3 does, leaving the germline J gene to fill in the end. This CDR3 has 15 amino acids. Germline-derived CDR1 and CDR2 are SGHDT and YYEEEE. V lost 4 bases to trimming and J lost 3 bases; unmatched junction nucleotides: 6.

This clone appeared many times. The CDR3 reads CAISEFGGLNTGELFF. The part of the CDR3 DNA that was read is TGTGCCATCAGTGAGTTTGGCGGGCTTAACACCGGGGAG. The genes are TRBV10-3 and TRBJ2-2, with D maybe TRBD2 (5 bases). The missing CDR3 end, 3 residues past where the read stops, is filled in from the germline J gene. CDR3 length: 16 amino acids. In germline, CDR1 is ENHRY, CDR2 SYGVKD. Trimming shortened V by 1 base and J by 2 bases, and 11 bases separated the two germline ends.

This clone was detected many times. Read coverage stops 3 residues before the CDR3 terminus; the germline J gene supplies the remainder. The chain links TRBV4-2 to TRBJ1-1; 8 bases line up with TRBD1. V shed 5 bases, J shed 5 bases, and the junction held 7 bases outside the gene matches. CDR3 length: 14 residues. The germline V gene has CDR1 LGHNA and CDR2 YNFKEQ. This CDR3 reads CASSGQGAWTEAFF. The sequenced part of the CDR3 DNA is TGTGCCAGCAGCGGCCAGGGGGCGTGGACTGAA.

Comments on this clone: With the read ending 3 residues before the CDR3 end, the germline J gene is used to fill in that end. The chain combines TRBV20-1 with TRBJ2-7, with TRBD2 matching over 13 bases. The CDR3 has 16 amino acids. The trim removed 5 bases at V and 6 bases at J, leaving 13 bases unmatched. The germline V gene encodes CDR1 DFQATT and CDR2 SNEGSKA (reference sequence). The sequenced part of the CDR3 DNA is TGCAGTGCTGTTGGGGCAGCGGGACTAGCGGGATTCGAG. It yields the protein CSAVGAAGLAGFE. The entire CDR3 is CSAVGAAGLAGFEQYF.

The table lists this clone with many counts. The CDR3 is cut off 3 residues early in the read; its end comes from the germline J gene. The chain joins TRBV5-1 to TRBJ2-3; TRBD1 agrees at 10 bases. V shed 3 bases and J 0 bases; nucleotides not matched to a gene: 4. Germline V lookup: CDR1 SGHRS, CDR2 YFSETQ. The CDR3 totals 16 residues. This CDR3 is CASSYGQGGSTDTQYF. The CDR3 bases that were read are TGCGCCAGCAGCTATGGACAGGGGGGAAGCACAGATACG.

This clone turned up a few times. Mismatch with germline at one junction end may stem from a read error. The DNA read from the CDR3 is TGTGTCTGGACCGACGGGTTTAACATTGAA. Translated: CVWTDGFNIE. The full CDR3 reads CVWTDGFNIEAFF. This rearrangement joins TRBV30 to TRBJ1-1; D is unresolved. The read stops 3 residues short of the end of the CDR3; the missing end is completed from the germline J gene. The length of the CDR3 is 13 residues. Looked up from germline, CDR1 is GTSNPN and CDR2 is SVGIG (reference sequence).

This clone was observed at least ten times. From the germline J gene comes the end of the CDR3, since the read stops 3 residues before it. The chain couples TRBV10-3 to TRBJ2-1, with 13 bases fitting TRBD2. V dropped 8 bases and J dropped 7; count of bases not matched to a gene: 11. The V gene's germline CDR1 is ENHRY and CDR2 SYGVKD. The CDR3 extends over 16 amino acids. The chain's CDR3 is CAIGGLAGVLGNEQFF. CDR3 bases read: TGTGCCATCGGAGGACTAGCGGGAGTGTTGGGGAATGAG.

In its sample, this clone was seen many times. The read ends 3 residues shy of where the CDR3 ends; the end is completed using the germline J gene. The chain recombines TRBV20-1 with TRBJ1-5; D uncertain. The V gene's germline CDR1 is DFQATT and CDR2 SNEGSKA (reference sequence). Trimming pared 4 bases from V and 0 bases from J, leaving 13 bases between. The CDR3 consists of 15 residues. The DNA read from the CDR3 is TGCAGTGCTATACCACAGAAGTATAGCAATCAGCCC. It is translated as CSAIPQKYSNQP. The entire CDR3 is CSAIPQKYSNQPQHF.

This clone was seen many times. The sequenced CDR3 bases are TGCGCCAGCAAAGGGGGACAGGGGAGCTCCTACGAG. This sequence encodes CASKGGQGSSYE. The CDR3 reads in full as CASKGGQGSSYEQYF. The chain links TRBV5-1 to TRBJ2-7, with 10 bases matching TRBD1. The CDR3 end is not reached by the read, which stops 3 residues before it; the germline J gene fills it in. There are 15 residues in the CDR3. Germline V gene sequence: CDR1 SGHRS, CDR2 YFSETQ. The junction had 6 bases not matched to a gene; V was cut back by 6 bases and J by 0 bases. Using reference TRBV5-1 and TRBJ2-7 for the parts outside the CDR3, the full variable domain is KAGVTQTPRYLIKTRGQQVTLSCSPISGHRSVSWYQQTPGQGLQFLFEYFSETQRNKGNFPGRFSGRQFSNSRSEMNVSTLELGDSALYLCASKGGQGSSYEQYFGPGTRLTVT.

This clone was counted ten times or more. Read data end 3 residues before the CDR3 end; the end is taken from the germline J gene. The gene calls are TRBV23-1 and TRBJ1-5; D call uncertain. TRBV23-1 is identified as an open reading frame with a role that is uncertain. There are 15 residues in the CDR3. Deletions cut 0 bases from V and 4 bases from J, with 10 bases between. CDR3 DNA, as far as it was read: TGCGCCAGCAGTCAATCGCGGGGTTTAAATCAGCCC. Amino acid sequence: CASSQSRGLNQP. The entire CDR3 is CASSQSRGLNQPQHF.

This clone was seen repeatedly, ten times or more. The read comes to an end 3 residues before the CDR3 does, leaving the germline J gene to fill in the end. The V call is TRBV19, the J call TRBJ2-1; 7 bases are a match to TRBD2. The germline CDR1 and CDR2 sequences are LNHDA and SQIVND (reference sequence). This CDR3 has 15 amino acids. Trimming removed 6 bases from V and 8 bases from J; junction bases left unmatched: 13. The covered CDR3 bases are TGTGCCAGTAGGGGACCGGGACTAAGATTATATGAG. Its translation: CASRGPGLRLYE. The full CDR3 protein reads CASRGPGLRLYEQFF.

This clone was recorded at least ten times. The read falls 3 residues short of the CDR3 end, and the missing part is taken from the germline J gene. The chain couples TRBV5-4 to TRBJ2-1; TRBD2 agrees at 9 bases. The CDR3 is 15 residues long. Germline V gene data show CDR1 as SGHNT and CDR2 as YYREEE (reference sequence). V shed 4 bases, J shed 2 bases, and the junction held 4 bases outside the gene matches. CDR3 bases read: TGTGCCAGCAGCGTTAGCGGGGGAACCTACAATGAG. This codes for CASSVSGGTYNE. The complete CDR3 sequence is CASSVSGGTYNEQFF.

This clone was seen ten or more times. The CDR3 is cut off 3 residues early in the read; its end comes from the germline J gene. The chain has TRBV19 and TRBJ1-1; D might be TRBD1 (6 bases). The CDR3 is made up of 15 amino acids. Germline assignment: CDR1 LNHDA and CDR2 SQIVND (reference sequence). V lost 6 bases to trimming and J lost 4 bases, with 18 bases between them. The CDR3 bases that were read are TGTGCCAGTAGCAAGGGACATCGGGTGGGCACTGAA. Protein: CASSKGHRVGTE. The entire CDR3 sequence reads CASSKGHRVGTEAFF.

This clone was counted at least ten times. The observed sequence ends 3 residues before the CDR3 terminus, with the missing tail filled in from the germline J gene. The V call is TRBV28, the J call TRBJ1-1; no clear D. The CDR3 extends over 14 amino acids. Trimming removed 6 bases at V and 1 base at J, with 12 bases between. Germline V gene lookup returns CDR1 MDHEN and CDR2 SYDVKM. The sequenced part of the CDR3 DNA is TGTGCCAGCAGGAACCAACGGTGGAACACTGAA. Its protein is CASRNQRWNTE. The full CDR3 protein reads CASRNQRWNTEAFF. The whole variable domain, remainder taken from reference TRBV28 and TRBJ1-1, is DVKVTQSSRYLVKRTGEKVFLECVQDMDHENMFWYRQDPGLGLRLIYFSYDVKMKEKGDIPEGYSVSREKKERFSLILESASTNQTSMYLCASRNQRWNTEAFFGQGTRLTVV.

In this sample, this clone turned up many times. The sequenced fragment ends 3 residues before the CDR3 boundary, so the rest is inferred from the germline J gene. This chain uses TRBV10-3 with TRBJ1-2; TRBD1 might be the D (5 bases). Trimming removed 2 bases from V and 1 base from J, with 8 bases in between. The CDR3 sequence is 14 residues long. Germline lookup yields CDR1 ENHRY and CDR2 SYGVKD. The CDR3 bases that were read are TGTGCCATCAGTGAGGGTCAGGGTAACTATGGC. Translated, it gives CAISEGQGNYG. The entire CDR3 protein reads CAISEGQGNYGYTF.

Only a few counts were recorded for this clone. The read comes to an end 3 residues before the CDR3 does, leaving the germline J gene to fill in the end. The V call is TRBV11-2, the J call TRBJ2-3, with D hard to call. Per germline, CDR1 SGHAT and CDR2 FQNNGV. V was shortened by 5 bases and J by 7 bases, with 7 bases between the two germline ends. CDR3 length: 11 residues. The part of the CDR3 DNA that was read is TGTGCCAGCAGCCCACAATATACG. It translates to CASSPQYT. The full CDR3 reads CASSPQYTQYF.

The sample holds many counts of this clone. Sequencing ends 3 residues short of the CDR3 end; the germline J gene provides the rest. V and J are TRBV6-2 or TRBV6-3 and TRBJ1-2; TRBD1 matches at 9 bases. The CDR3 consists of 13 residues. Germline V lookup: CDR1 MNHEY, CDR2 SVGEGT. V lost 9 bases, J lost 6 bases, and 8 bases stayed unmatched. The CDR3 protein is CASHRQGGDGYTF. The CDR3 DNA, read in part, is TGTGCCAGTCACCGACAGGGGGGAGATGGC.

This clone has ten or more counts. The DNA ends 3 residues before the CDR3 does, and the rest of the CDR3 is filled in from the germline J gene. V gene TRBV18 combines with J gene TRBJ1-5; 7 positions match TRBD1. Trimming at V came to 3 bases and at J to 7 bases, leaving 6 bases not matched to a gene. This CDR3 comprises 14 residues. Looked up from germline, CDR1 is KGHSH and CDR2 is LQKENI. CDR3 region: CASSPRTGIQPQHF. CDR3 DNA, as far as it was read: TGTGCCAGCTCACCCCGGACAGGTATACAGCCC.